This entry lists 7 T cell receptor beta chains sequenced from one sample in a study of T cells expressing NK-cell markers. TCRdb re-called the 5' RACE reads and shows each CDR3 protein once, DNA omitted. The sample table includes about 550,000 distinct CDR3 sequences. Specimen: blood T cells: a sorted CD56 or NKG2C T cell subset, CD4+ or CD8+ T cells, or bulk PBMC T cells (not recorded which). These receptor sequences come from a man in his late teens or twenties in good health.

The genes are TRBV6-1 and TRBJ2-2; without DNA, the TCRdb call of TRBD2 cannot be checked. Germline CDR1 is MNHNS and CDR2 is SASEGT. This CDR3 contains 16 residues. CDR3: CASTLGLAGFTGELFF.

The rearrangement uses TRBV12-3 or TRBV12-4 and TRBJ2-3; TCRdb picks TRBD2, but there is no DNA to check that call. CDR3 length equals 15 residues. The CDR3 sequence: CASSLLAGVSDTQYF.

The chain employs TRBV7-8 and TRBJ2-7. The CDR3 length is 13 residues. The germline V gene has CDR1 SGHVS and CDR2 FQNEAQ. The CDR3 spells CASSLEVSYEQYF.

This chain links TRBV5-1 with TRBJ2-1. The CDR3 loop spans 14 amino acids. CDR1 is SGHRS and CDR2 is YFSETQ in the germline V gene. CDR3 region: CASSRSWLDTEQFF.

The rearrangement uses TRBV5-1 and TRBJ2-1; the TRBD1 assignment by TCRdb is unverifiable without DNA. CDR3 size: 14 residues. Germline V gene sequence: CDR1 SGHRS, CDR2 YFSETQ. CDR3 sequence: CASSSDRANNEQFF.

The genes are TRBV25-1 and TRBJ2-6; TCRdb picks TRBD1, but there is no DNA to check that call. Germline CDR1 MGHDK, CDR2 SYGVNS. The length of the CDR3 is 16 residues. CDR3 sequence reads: CASSERTLSGANVLTF.

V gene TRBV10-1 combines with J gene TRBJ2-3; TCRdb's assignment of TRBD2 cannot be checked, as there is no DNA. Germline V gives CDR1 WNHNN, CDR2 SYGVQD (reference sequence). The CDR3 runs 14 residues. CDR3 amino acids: CASSDGGSPDTQYF.